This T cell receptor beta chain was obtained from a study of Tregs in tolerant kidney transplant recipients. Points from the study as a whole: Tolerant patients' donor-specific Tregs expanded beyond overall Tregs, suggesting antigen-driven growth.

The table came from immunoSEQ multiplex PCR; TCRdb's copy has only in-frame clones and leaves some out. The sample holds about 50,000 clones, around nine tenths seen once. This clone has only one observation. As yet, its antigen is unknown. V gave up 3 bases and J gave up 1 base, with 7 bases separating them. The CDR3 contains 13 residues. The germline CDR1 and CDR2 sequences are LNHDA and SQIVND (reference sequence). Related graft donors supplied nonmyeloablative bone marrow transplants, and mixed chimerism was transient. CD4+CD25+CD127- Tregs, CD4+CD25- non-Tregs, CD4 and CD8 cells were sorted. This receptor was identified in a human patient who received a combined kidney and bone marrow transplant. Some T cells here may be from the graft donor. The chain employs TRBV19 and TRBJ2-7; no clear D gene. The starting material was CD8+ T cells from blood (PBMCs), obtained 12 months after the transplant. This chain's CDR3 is CASSISLSYEQYF. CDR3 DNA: TGTGCCAGTAGTATCTCCCTTTCCTACGAGCAGTACTTC.